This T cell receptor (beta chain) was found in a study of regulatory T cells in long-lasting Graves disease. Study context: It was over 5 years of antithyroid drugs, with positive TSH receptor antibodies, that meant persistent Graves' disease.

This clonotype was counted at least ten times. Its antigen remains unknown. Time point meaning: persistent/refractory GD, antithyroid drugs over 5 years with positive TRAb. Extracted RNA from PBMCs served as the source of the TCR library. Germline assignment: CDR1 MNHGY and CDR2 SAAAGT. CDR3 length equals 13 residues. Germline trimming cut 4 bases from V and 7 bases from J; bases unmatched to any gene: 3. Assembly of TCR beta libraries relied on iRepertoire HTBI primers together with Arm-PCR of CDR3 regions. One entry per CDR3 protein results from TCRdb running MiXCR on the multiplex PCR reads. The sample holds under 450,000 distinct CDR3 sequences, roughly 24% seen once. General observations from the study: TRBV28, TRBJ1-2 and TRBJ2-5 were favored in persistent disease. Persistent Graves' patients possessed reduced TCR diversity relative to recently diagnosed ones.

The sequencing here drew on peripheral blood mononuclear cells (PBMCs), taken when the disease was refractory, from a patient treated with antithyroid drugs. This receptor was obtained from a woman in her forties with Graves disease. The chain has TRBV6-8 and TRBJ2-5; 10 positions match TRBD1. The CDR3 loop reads CASSSGQGTTQYF. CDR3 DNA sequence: TGTGCCAGCAGTTCGGGACAGGGGACGACCCAGTACTTC.